This T cell receptor (beta chain) was captured in a study of cytomegalovirus exposure and HLA in healthy donors (TCRdb year 2017). With regard to the full study: According to a later analysis, the 120 or so validation repertoires were produced on the same platform as the approximately 600 repertoires of the first cohort. The aim of the study was to test whether cataloging public T cell receptors could identify signatures of past pathogen exposure. A separate validation cohort of 100 to 150 different subjects was used in addition to the 666-subject first cohort. High-throughput TCR immunosequencing, statistical association of individual TCRs with disease status, and machine learning were combined to predict cytomegalovirus infection status. Study-level results and caveats: The authors suggested that the approach could potentially be generalized to other disease states and immunological phenotypes. Most TCR sequences were seen in very few donors, while some public TCRs were found in many individuals. The study gave a list of around 170 TCR beta chains associated with cytomegalovirus. In vitro tests confirmed that a few of the cytomegalovirus-associated TCR beta chains recognize cytomegalovirus antigens. Of the cluster scores, about 94% were above 0 in a later analysis, which found that TCRs clustered in the first cohort also tended to co-occur in the 120 validation repertoires. In both the original and validation cohorts, the classifier was reported to diagnose cytomegalovirus status with high specificity and sensitivity. The validation cohort had no HLA typing available for a later analysis, so co-occurrence within that cohort was assessed over all 120 or so repertoires.

As encoded in the germline V gene, CDR1 is SGHDN while CDR2 is FVKESK. Measured from the cysteine to the phenylalanine, the CDR3 is 13 residues long. Only the CDR3 region is kept as DNA, spanning 39 bases read in frame from base 1. Trimming at the junction amounts to 3 bases on V and 3 bases on J, and the germline ends lie 8 bases apart. Worth noting for this clone: This clone's antigen is unknown. No much larger clone is present one base from it, and per-base qualities are unavailable.

The donors were included in the validation cohort of 90 to 150 subjects, a group kept apart from the roughly 670-subject first cohort. Libraries were constructed by the immunoSEQ multiplex PCR assay. The published analysis was carried out like this. A statistical classification framework was built for diagnosing cytomegalovirus status from the catalog of TCR beta chain sequences. TCRdb mirrors the immuneACCESS table, restricted to in-frame sequences. Some clones are absent from its copies; in checked studies, under half trace to an unresolved V gene, and the reason for the others is unknown. V and J calls plus clone size are reproduced from that table; the DNA served to infer D and trimming. For this sample the table gives over 110,000 clones, of which approximately 86% were detected only once. Clones ranked in the top ten supply 8.7% of the sample.

This receptor was obtained from a young man in good health and CMV-seropositive. Sequenced: PBMCs. The chain is made from TRBV14 and TRBJ1-2; no confident D gene assignment can be made. The bases read TGTGCCAGCAGCCAGTCTACGTACTATGGCTACACCTTC. Its protein reads: CASSQSTYYGYTF.